One and the same sample provided the 2 T cell receptor beta chains below, sequenced in a study of T cell responses to AZD1222 COVID-19 vaccine. Profiling relied on immunoSEQ multiplex PCR, and the TCRdb table lists in-frame clones only, not all of them. The sample lists some 120,000 clones; more than 85% were seen once. Sequencing used peripheral blood, obtained 28 days after the second AZD1222 dose. The source of these receptors is an adult who received the AZD1222 COVID-19 vaccine.

V is TRBV4-1 and J is TRBJ1-4, with 8 bases lining up with TRBD1. The CDR3 covers 19 residues. Germline assignment: CDR1 MGHRA and CDR2 YSYEKL. The junction had 9 bases not matched to a gene; V was cut back by 0 bases and J by 0 bases. CDR3 in amino acids: CASSQDRQGASATNEKLFF. For the CDR3, the DNA is TGCGCCAGCAGCCAAGATCGGCAGGGGGCATCGGCAACTAATGAAAAACTGTTTTTT.

The chain couples TRBV28 to TRBJ2-3, with D possibly being TRBD2 (6 bases). The CDR3 is made up of 16 amino acids. Germline CDR1 is MDHEN and CDR2 is SYDVKM. The V end lost 9 bases, the J end lost 5 bases, and 24 bases lay between the germline ends. CDR3 sequence (DNA): TGTGCCAGTAGGAGTATTGTTTCGGGAGCTGGAGATACGCAGTATTTT. This gives the protein CASRSIVSGAGDTQYF.